In this sample, the clone carrying this T cell receptor beta chain turned up many times. This specimen comes from a study of T cells in Graves' hyperthyroidism and ophthalmopathy. Amplification yielded TCR beta CDR3 regions, with RNA transcripts as the source. The HTBI primer set served for first-round RT-PCR of the TCR CDR3. TCRdb analysed the multiplex PCR reads with MiXCR anew, one entry per CDR3 protein. This table holds approximately 640,000 distinct CDR3 sequences, around 16% found once. This sequence was found in a middle-aged man with Graves' hyperthyroidism. The sample taken for sequencing was blood.

The CDR3 coding sequence is TGTGCCAGCAGCCAAGATCGGGTGGGGGGAAATGAGCAGTTCTTC. Protein sequence: CASSQDRVGGNEQFF. V gene TRBV3-1 combines with J gene TRBJ2-1; maybe TRBD2 (6 bases). The germline V and J ends were trimmed by 0 bases and 7 bases, with 13 bases remaining between them. Germline V gene lookup returns CDR1 LGHDT and CDR2 YNNKEL (reference sequence). The CDR3 length is 15 residues.